These 18 T cell receptor beta chains were sequenced from one sample in a study of response to subunit inactivated influenza vaccine. TCRdb ran MiXCR on the RT-PCR reads and lists one entry per CDR3 protein. The data hold about 170,000 distinct CDR3 sequences, with approximately 12% observed a single time. The same data also contributed to another study, on T cells expressing NK-cell markers. That paper notes: UMI-tagged 5'RACE template switching yielded the TCR beta cDNA.

Sequences were derived from CD8+ T cells sorted from PBMCs, sampled roughly 12 days after vaccination. These receptors came from a man aged 45-65 years who received an inactivated influenza vaccine.

This clonotype was counted many times. The chain is built from TRBV12-3 or TRBV12-4 and TRBJ2-1; TRBD2 matches 9 bases. This CDR3 has 16 amino acids. The V gene end was trimmed by 5 bases and the J gene end by 8 bases; junction bases not matched to a gene: 13. The CDR3 nucleotides read TGTGCCAGCAGTACCTTAGCGGGAGTCCCCCAGGATGAGCAGTTCTTC. As protein: CASSTLAGVPQDEQFF.

This chain joins TRBV19 and TRBJ1-1; maybe TRBD1 (6 bases). CDR1 LNHDA and CDR2 SQIVND come from the germline V gene (reference sequence). Trimming pared 5 bases from V and 1 base from J, leaving 17 bases between. The CDR3 extends over 16 amino acids. CDR3 coding DNA: TGTGCCAGTAGTCTATACAGGGCCCCTGCGAACACTGAAGCTTTCTTT. Translated: CASSLYRAPANTEAFF.

This clonotype was seen ten or more times. As DNA, the CDR3 is TGTGCCAGCAGCTCCGGACAGGGGGCTCGCGAGCAGTACTTC. Translating it yields CASSSGQGAREQYF. The chain couples TRBV28 to TRBJ2-7, with TRBD1 matching 11 bases. The junction had 7 bases not matched to a gene; V was cut back by 6 bases and J by 6 bases. The germline V gene has CDR1 MDHEN and CDR2 SYDVKM. This CDR3 contains 14 residues.

This clonotype has more than one count but fewer than ten. The V call is TRBV12-3 or TRBV12-4, the J call TRBJ2-5; 9 bases agree with TRBD1. The CDR3 runs to 18 residues. The V gene end was trimmed by 4 bases and the J gene end by 1 base; junction bases not matched to a gene: 13. The CDR3 sequence is CASSWGTGWSGPQETQYF. CDR3 nucleotides: TGTGCCAGCAGTTGGGGGACAGGGTGGTCGGGACCCCAAGAGACCCAGTACTTC.

This clonotype was counted between two and nine times. The chain joins TRBV6-2 or TRBV6-3 to TRBJ2-7, with a tentative D call TRBD2 (5 bases). Germline V gives CDR1 MNHEY, CDR2 SVGEGT. The CDR3 extends over 15 amino acids. V shed 0 bases and J shed 2 bases, with 11 bases lying between them. The CDR3 DNA reads as TGTGCCAGCAGTTACTCGTGGGAGACCCCCTACGAGCAGTACTTC. Its translation: CASSYSWETPYEQYF.

The V gene is TRBV9, the J gene TRBJ2-2, with D unclear. Germline CDR1 is SGDLS and CDR2 is YYNGEE. The germline V and J ends were trimmed by 7 bases and 7 bases, with 11 bases remaining between them. The length of the CDR3 is 12 residues. This CDR3 reads CASGIPSGELFF. The CDR3 DNA follows: TGTGCCAGCGGTATACCGAGCGGGGAGCTGTTTTTT.

This clonotype was observed a handful of times. The chain combines TRBV6-5 with TRBJ1-2; D not resolved. V gave up 1 base and J gave up 8 bases, with 14 bases separating them. CDR1 and CDR2 from the germline V gene are MNHEY and SVGAGI. The CDR3 totals 14 residues. CDR3 bases: TGTGCCAGCAGTTACTTCCCCGAAGAATCGGGCTACACCTTC. This encodes CASSYFPEESGYTF.

The sample holds many counts of this clonotype. The J gene is TRBJ2-7, the V gene TRBV29-1; D is uncertain. V lost 1 base, J lost 3 bases, and 4 bases lay in between. The CDR3 runs 11 residues. Germline assignment: CDR1 SQVTM and CDR2 ANQGSEA. The CDR3 bases are TGCAGCGTTGAAGCCAGCTACGAGCAGTACTTC. It is translated as CSVEASYEQYF.

The rearrangement links TRBV5-5 to TRBJ2-7, with D perhaps matching TRBD2 (5 bases). The CDR3 consists of 14 residues. Looked up from germline, CDR1 is SGHKS and CDR2 is YYEKEE (reference sequence). Trimming pared 0 bases from V and 4 bases from J, leaving 11 bases between. The CDR3 sequence: CASSLGGWTYEQYF. The CDR3 region has the DNA TGTGCCAGCAGCTTGGGGGGTTGGACTTACGAGCAGTACTTC.

V is TRBV20-1 and J is TRBJ1-5; tentative D call: TRBD1 (6 bases). CDR1 and CDR2 from the germline V gene are DFQATT and SNEGSKA (reference sequence). The CDR3 length is 14 residues. V lost 1 base, J lost 7 bases, and 14 bases lay in between. The CDR3 loop reads CSARAGESWQPQHF. The CDR3 DNA reads as TGCAGTGCTAGAGCAGGGGAATCATGGCAGCCCCAGCATTTT.

The rearrangement joins TRBV28 to TRBJ2-7; D may be TRBD2 (6 bases). V was shortened by 5 bases and J by 7 bases, with 18 bases between the two germline ends. CDR1 MDHEN and CDR2 SYDVKM come from the germline V gene. The CDR3 runs to 14 residues. The CDR3 nucleotides are TGTGCCAGCAGTCCCACCGACGGGAGCGGGGAGCAGTACTTC. Amino acid sequence: CASSPTDGSGEQYF.

The chain links TRBV6-2 or TRBV6-3 to TRBJ2-1; the D is unclear. Per germline, CDR1 MNHEY and CDR2 SVGEGT. With 0 bases removed from V and 4 bases from J, the gap between germline ends came to 13 bases. The CDR3 loop spans 16 amino acids. The CDR3 sequence is CASSYSSARFYNEQFF. As DNA, the CDR3 is TGTGCCAGCAGTTACTCTAGTGCCCGTTTTTACAATGAGCAGTTCTTC.

This clonotype was seen a handful of times. The J gene is TRBJ2-3, the V gene TRBV15; TRBD2 matches 7 bases. Germline lookup yields CDR1 LNHNV and CDR2 YYDKDF (reference sequence). The V and J ends lost 5 bases and 2 bases, in that order; junction bases with no gene match: 7. CDR3 length: 15 residues. The DNA for the CDR3 is TGTGCCACCAGCCCCGGGGGGTCTTTCACAGATACGCAGTATTTT. Its translation is CATSPGGSFTDTQYF.

The chain uses TRBV19 and TRBJ2-1; D gene unclear. The CDR3 spans 14 residues. Trimming stripped 5 bases from V and 1 base from J, with 9 bases between. Per the germline V gene, CDR1 is LNHDA and CDR2 is SQIVND (reference sequence). This CDR3 reads CASSDSWSYNEQFF. The CDR3 nucleotides read TGTGCCAGTAGTGATAGCTGGTCCTACAATGAGCAGTTCTTC.

The table lists this clonotype with many counts. The J gene is TRBJ2-4, the V gene TRBV21-1; TRBD2, the table's D call, lacks a check against the DNA. TRBV21-1 is shown as a pseudogene. CDR3 length: 13 amino acids. This CDR3 reads CASTNLGEDIQYF. DNA for the CDR3: TGTGCCAGCACCAACCTCGGGGAGGACATTCAGTACTTC.

CDR3: CASSDLAVRYEQYF. In DNA, the CDR3 is TGTGCCAGCAGTGATCTAGCGGTCAGATACGAGCAGTACTTC. V usage is TRBV2 and J usage is TRBJ2-7; 7 bases match TRBD2. J was trimmed by 4 bases and V by 3 bases; bases with no gene match: 6. CDR1 SNHLY and CDR2 FYNNEI come from the germline V gene. The CDR3 runs 14 residues.

This sequence joins TRBV27 and TRBJ2-1, with D perhaps matching TRBD1 (6 bases). CDR1 is MNHEY, CDR2 SMNVEV, per germline (reference sequence). This CDR3 has 16 residues. Trimming pared 3 bases from V and 2 bases from J, leaving 14 bases between. The DNA for the CDR3 is TGTGCCAGCAGTTTGATCCCAGGGGTCCCCTACAATGAGCAGTTCTTC. It translates to CASSLIPGVPYNEQFF.

The chain carries TRBV2 and TRBJ2-1; 9 bases map to TRBD1. V gave up 7 bases and J gave up 4 bases; unmatched junction bases: 5. The CDR3 is 14 residues long. The germline V gene encodes CDR1 SNHLY and CDR2 FYNNEI. The CDR3 DNA reads TGTGCCAGCACCTGGACAGGGGAGTACAATGAGCAGTTCTTC. Translating it yields CASTWTGEYNEQFF.